The 8 T cell receptor beta chains below come from one sample, sequenced in a study of blood T cell repertoires in COVID-19. Produced via immunoSEQ multiplex PCR; TCRdb's table is partial and in-frame only. Among about 68,000 clones, 80% to 90% were seen once, and the ten largest hold 1.4% to 1.5%. Sequencing was performed on peripheral blood. Receptors were obtained from a woman in her fifties or sixties with acute or convalescent COVID-19.

The V gene is TRBV30, the J gene TRBJ2-7; 10 bases align to TRBD2. The CDR3 totals 14 residues. CDR1 and CDR2 from the germline V gene are GTSNPN and SVGIG (reference sequence). Trimming at V came to 3 bases and at J to 10 bases, leaving 12 bases not matched to a gene. CDR3 sequence: CAWRPAGGVFEQYF. In nucleotides, the CDR3 is TGTGCCTGGAGACCAGCGGGAGGGGTGTTTGAACAGTACTTC.

In DNA form, the CDR3 reads TGTGCCAGCAGCGTAGAAGGACAGGCCTACAATGAGCAGTTCTTC. Translated: CASSVEGQAYNEQFF. The chain combines TRBV9 with TRBJ2-1; the match to TRBD1 covers 7 bases. The V and J ends lost 0 bases and 2 bases, in that order; junction bases with no gene match: 2. The CDR3 totals 15 residues. Germline CDR1 reads SGDLS; CDR2 reads YYNGEE.

The genes are TRBV28 and TRBJ1-5, with D possibly being TRBD1 (5 bases). The CDR3 spans 17 residues. CDR1 is MDHEN, CDR2 SYDVKM, per germline. The V and J ends lost 2 bases and 6 bases respectively, with 20 bases between them. The CDR3 DNA is TGTGCCAGCAGTTTAACCGCCCGGAGGGGCGTAAGTCAGCCCCAGCATTTT. As protein: CASSLTARRGVSQPQHF.

For this clone: The junction departs from the called germline gene at one end, perhaps through a read error. The rearrangement uses TRBV3-1 (or the pseudogene TRBV3-2) and TRBJ2-4; D gene ambiguous. Germline loops: CDR1 LGHDT, CDR2 YNNKEL (reference sequence). The CDR3 runs to 17 residues. CDR3 protein: CASSSDAPICKEKIQYF. In DNA, the CDR3 is TGTGCCAGCAGCAGCGATGCTCCCATTTGCAAAGAAAAAATTCAGTACTTC.

This chain links TRBV2 with TRBJ1-5; D unresolved. Germline V CDR1 and CDR2: SNHLY, FYNNEI. Trimming stripped 4 bases from V and 4 bases from J, with 8 bases between. CDR3 length: 13 amino acids. The CDR3 nucleotides are TGTGCCAGCAGTGTTAGTCGTAATCAGCCCCAGCATTTT. It translates to CASSVSRNQPQHF. Drawing the rest from reference TRBV2 and TRBJ1-5, the complete variable domain is EPEVTQTPSHQVTQMGQEVILRCVPISNHLYFYWYRQILGQKVEFLVSFYNNEISEKSEIFDDQFSVERPDGSNFTLKIRSTKLEDSAMYFCASSVSRNQPQHFGDGTRLSIL.

The chain joins TRBV19 to TRBJ1-2; D perhaps matches TRBD1 (6 bases). V was shortened by 6 bases and J by 1 base, with 12 bases between the two germline ends. There are 14 residues in the CDR3. Germline V gene lookup returns CDR1 LNHDA and CDR2 SQIVND (reference sequence). The CDR3 sequence is CASRKGQVNYGYTF. CDR3 DNA: TGTGCCAGTAGGAAGGGACAAGTTAACTATGGCTACACCTTC.

This sequence joins TRBV16 and TRBJ1-2; perhaps TRBD1 as D (6 bases). CDR1 and CDR2 (germline): KGHSY, FQNENV. Trimming shortened V by 7 bases and J by 4 bases, and 13 bases separated the two germline ends. The CDR3 length is 13 residues. The CDR3 DNA follows: TGTGCCAGCAACAATCAGGGGCTCTATGGCTACACCTTC. Its translation: CASNNQGLYGYTF.

The V and J genes are TRBV4-2 and TRBJ1-5; 9 nucleotides align to TRBD1. Looked up from germline, CDR1 is LGHNA and CDR2 is YNFKEQ. Unmatched junction bases numbered 6, after V lost 5 bases and J lost 7 bases. The CDR3 is made up of 14 amino acids. The CDR3 spells CASSVDRGHQPQHF. The CDR3 DNA sequence: TGTGCCAGCAGCGTGGACAGGGGTCACCAGCCCCAGCATTTT.